This T cell receptor (beta chain) was profiled in a study of chemoradiotherapy in HPV16-positive cancers (dated by TCRdb to between 2021 and 2022). Background on the whole study: Candidate HPV-specific T-cell clones and common TCR motifs were defined by functional T-cell assays performed on cells from two HPV16-positive patients. TCR repertoires from 86 patients with HPV-related cancers were then used to track the candidate HPV-specific TCRs and motifs. The study asked whether T-cell immunity to the HPV oncoproteins E6 and E7 changes during chemoradiotherapy and whether this immunity affects survival. General study outcomes and caveats: The survival association was reported for HPV16-positive patients, and the functional definition of HPV-specific T cells was derived from only two HPV16-positive patients. Expansion of candidate HPV-specific clones and E7-related TCR motifs was observed in the tumor microenvironment during treatment, whereas no such expansion was observed for non-HPV-specific T cells. Improved recurrence-free survival in HPV16-positive patients was associated with expansion of HPV-responsive T cells during chemoradiotherapy.

V is clipped by 2 bases and J by 0 bases, and the sequence between their germline boundaries is 7 bases long. Reading from cysteine to phenylalanine, the CDR3 counts 14 amino acids. The read is trimmed to its CDR3 DNA, 42 bases read in frame from base 1. CDR1 is given as MNHNY and CDR2 as SVGAGI, both from the germline V gene (reference sequence). Libraries came from the immunoSEQ multiplex PCR assay. Held by TCRdb, this immuneACCESS table contains in-frame sequences only and omits some clones. Under half of the omission traces to an unresolved V gene where checked; the cause of the rest is unknown. The sample table shows around 15,000 clones, and 55% to 75% are seen once. The leading ten clones occupy roughly a fifth of the sample. Repertoires were sampled multiple times during chemoradiotherapy, which allowed clonal expansion in the tumor microenvironment to be followed. This clone came up once. Its antigen remains undetermined. Base-call qualities are not available, and no considerably larger clone is one nucleotide away.

The chain is made from TRBV6-6 and TRBJ1-1; the D segment cannot be called with confidence. This sequence originates from a human donor with HPV-associated anogenital cancer. Collection took place from a patient who underwent chemoradiotherapy. The CDR3 amino acid sequence is: CASSYASVNTEAFF. The DNA is as follows: TGTGCCAGCAGTTACGCCAGCGTGAACACTGAAGCTTTCTTT.